Listed below are T cell receptor beta chains from one sample, sequenced in a study of blood T cell repertoires in COVID-19. Using immunoSEQ multiplex PCR, the repertoire was profiled, and TCRdb retains in-frame clones only, with some absent. In the table there are 200,000 to 250,000 clones, approximately 82% of which are singletons. Sequenced: peripheral blood. Source of these receptors: a woman aged 40 to 50 with acute or convalescent COVID-19. Each CDR3 is given with its conserved first and last residue. The order of the fields is D gene, clone size, V gene, J gene, CDR3 protein, CDR3 DNA. The D gene is left open where the match is weak. The size of a clone is reported for some rows only, either as once, few or many, or as a class for expanded clones.

TRBD1	-	TRBV29-1	TRBJ1-6	CSSRTGSSPLHF	TGCAGCTCCAGGACAGGGTCTTCACCCCTCCACTTT
-	-	TRBV24-1	TRBJ2-2	CATSDPDLYQRAGELFF	TGTGCCACCAGTGATCCCGACCTTTACCAACGGGCCGGGGAGCTGTTTTTT
TRBD2	-	TRBV11-2	TRBJ2-2	CASSSTRGRGGETGELFF	TGTGCCAGCAGCAGCACCCGCGGGCGGGGGGGCGAAACCGGGGAGCTGTTTTTT
TRBD2	-	TRBV14	TRBJ2-3	CASSKTSGGFTDTQYF	TGTGCCAGCAGCAAGACTAGCGGGGGATTCACAGATACGCAGTATTTT
TRBD1	-	TRBV15	TRBJ2-7	CATSSSDRASGEQYF	TGTGCCACCAGCAGCAGTGACAGGGCCTCAGGCGAGCAGTACTTC
-	-	TRBV19	TRBJ1-2	CASSIRDYTWGGYTF	TGTGCCAGTAGTATCCGGGACTACACCTGGGGGGGCTACACCTTC
TRBD1	-	TRBV18	TRBJ2-2	CASSPMGTGSTGELFF	TGTGCCAGCTCACCGATGGGGACAGGGAGCACCGGGGAGCTGTTTTTT
-	once	TRBV5-6	TRBJ2-3	CASSLNPKLSTDTQYF	TGTGCCAGCAGCTTGAACCCTAAACTTAGCACAGATACGCAGTATTTT
-	-	TRBV7-2	TRBJ1-5	CASSPRGGQPQHF	TGTGCCAGCAGTCCTAGGGGGGGTCAGCCCCAGCATTTT
-	-	TRBV7-6	TRBJ2-1	CASSLRTTSPNEQFF	TGTGCCAGCAGCTTGCGGACTACTTCCCCGAATGAGCAGTTCTTC
-	-	TRBV3-1/TRBV3-2	TRBJ1-1	CASSLKPGGTEAFF	TGTGCCAGCAGCCTCAAACCGGGTGGGACTGAAGCTTTCTTT
TRBD2	-	TRBV5-5	TRBJ2-3	CASSFGGSSGTDTQYF	TGTGCCAGCAGCTTCGGGGGGAGTTCTGGCACAGATACGCAGTATTTT
-	-	TRBV2	TRBJ2-7	CARGGYSHEQYF	TGTGCCAGAGGAGGGTATTCCCACGAGCAGTACTTC
TRBD2	-	TRBV6-5	TRBJ2-7	CASTSSGGSYEQYF	TGTGCCAGCACATCTAGCGGGGGCTCCTACGAGCAGTACTTC
-	-	TRBV7-2	TRBJ2-1	CASSATGIGGDEQFF	TGTGCCAGCAGCGCGACAGGTATTGGTGGGGATGAGCAGTTCTTC
TRBD2	-	TRBV6-5	TRBJ2-3	CASSPTPGGDTQYF	TGTGCCAGCAGTCCCACACCGGGAGGAGATACGCAGTATTTT
-	-	TRBV3-1/TRBV3-2	TRBJ1-1	CASSPLLNTEAFF	TGTGCCAGCAGCCCTCTCTTGAACACTGAAGCTTTCTTT
-	-	TRBV10-3	TRBJ1-1	CAIRGQLTEAFF	TGTGCCATCCGCGGACAGCTCACTGAAGCTTTCTTT
TRBD1	-	TRBV5-4	TRBJ2-7	CASSVGLTGEEQYF	TGTGCCAGCAGCGTAGGCTTAACAGGGGAAGAGCAGTACTTC
-	-	TRBV5-1	TRBJ2-7	CASCLFGSSYEQYF	TGCGCCAGCTGCCTTTTCGGGAGCTCCTACGAGCAGTACTTC
TRBD1	few	TRBV7-9	TRBJ2-5	CASSGRGQRGQETQYF	TGTGCCAGCAGCGGAAGGGGACAGCGAGGCCAAGAGACCCAGTACTTC
-	-	TRBV18	TRBJ1-5	CASSRGQDQPQHF	TGTGCCAGCTCACGGGGGCAGGATCAGCCCCAGCATTTT
TRBD2	-	TRBV5-8	TRBJ2-7	CASSWPSLTSGFYEQYF	TGTGCCAGCAGCTGGCCTTCTTTGACTAGCGGATTTTACGAGCAGTACTTC
TRBD2	-	TRBV5-4	TRBJ2-3	CASSWKSGGGADTQYF	TGTGCCAGCAGCTGGAAAAGTGGTGGGGGGGCAGATACGCAGTATTTT
TRBD1	-	TRBV3-1/TRBV3-2	TRBJ1-6	CASSLGTAINSPLHF	TGTGCCAGCAGCCTCGGGACAGCGATTAATTCACCCCTCCACTTT
-	-	TRBV6-5	TRBJ1-1	CASRPRGFGTEAFF	TGTGCCAGCAGACCCAGAGGATTCGGCACTGAAGCTTTCTTT
TRBD1	-	TRBV6-2/TRBV6-3	TRBJ2-7	CASSSSRGRDEQYF	TGTGCCAGCAGTTCCTCGAGGGGGCGGGACGAGCAGTACTTC
-	few	TRBV6-5	TRBJ2-3	CASSFQWPPDTQYF	TGTGCCAGCAGTTTCCAGTGGCCTCCAGATACGCAGTATTTT
-	-	TRBV12-3/TRBV12-4	TRBJ2-7	CASSFRAYEQYF	TGTGCCAGCAGTTTTCGAGCCTACGAGCAGTACTTC
TRBD1	-	TRBV19	TRBJ1-2	CASSIQGARDYGYTF	TGTGCCAGTAGTATACAGGGGGCGCGAGACTATGGCTACACCTTC
TRBD1	few	TRBV5-5	TRBJ1-4	CASSLEGQGAANEKLFF	TGTGCCAGCAGCTTGGAGGGACAGGGGGCAGCTAATGAAAAACTGTTTTTT
TRBD1	once	TRBV2	TRBJ1-5	CASQGGMAYSNQPQHF	TGTGCCAGCCAGGGGGGAATGGCTTATAGCAATCAGCCCCAGCATTTT
-	-	TRBV19	TRBJ2-1	CASRASGGGSYNEQFF	TGTGCCAGTAGGGCCAGTGGGGGAGGCTCCTACAATGAGCAGTTCTTC
-	-	TRBV19	TRBJ1-5	CATQVRDTPGPQHF	TGTGCAACCCAAGTCCGGGACACGCCTGGGCCCCAGCATTTT
-	-	TRBV4-2	TRBJ1-5	CASSQDDRYQPQHF	TGTGCCAGCAGCCAAGATGACAGATATCAGCCCCAGCATTTT
TRBD1	-	TRBV7-9	TRBJ1-1	CASSSTGDWSTEAFF	TGTGCCAGCAGCTCTACAGGGGACTGGAGCACTGAAGCTTTCTTT
-	-	TRBV28	TRBJ2-7	CASSLQGRDEQYF	TGTGCCAGCAGTTTACAGGGAAGAGACGAGCAGTACTTC
TRBD2	-	TRBV11-3	TRBJ2-3	CASSLDSGGSHKDTQYF	TGTGCCAGCAGCTTAGATTCGGGCGGGAGCCATAAAGATACGCAGTATTTT
-	-	TRBV6-1	TRBJ2-4	CASSEFRDAQYF	TGTGCCAGCAGTGAATTCAGGGATGCTCAGTACTTC